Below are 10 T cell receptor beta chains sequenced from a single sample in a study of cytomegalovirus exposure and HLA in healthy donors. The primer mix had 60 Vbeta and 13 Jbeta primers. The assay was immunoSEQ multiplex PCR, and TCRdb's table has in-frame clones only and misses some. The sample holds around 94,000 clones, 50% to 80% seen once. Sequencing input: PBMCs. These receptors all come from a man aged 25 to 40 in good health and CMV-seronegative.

The CDR3 coding sequence is TGTGCCAGCAGTGAAGCGCTGGCGGGTAGAAGCACAGATACGCAGTATTTT. It is translated as CASSEALAGRSTDTQYF. The chain joins TRBV6-1 to TRBJ2-3; TRBD2 is a possible D gene (5 bases). The CDR3 is 17 amino acids. V was pared by 0 bases and J by 0 bases, with 13 bases between. The germline V gene has CDR1 MNHNS and CDR2 SASEGT.

This chain's CDR3 is CASSLGDILRPFAYEQYF. CDR3 coding DNA: TGCGCCAGCAGCTTGGGTGACATCCTGAGACCATTTGCCTACGAGCAGTACTTC. The chain couples TRBV5-1 to TRBJ2-7; the D is unclear. V was trimmed by 0 bases and J by 2 bases, leaving 21 bases between them. Germline values: CDR1 SGHRS, CDR2 YFSETQ. This CDR3 comprises 18 residues. Together with reference TRBV5-1 and TRBJ2-7, the CDR3 gives the full variable domain: KAGVTQTPRYLIKTRGQQVTLSCSPISGHRSVSWYQQTPGQGLQFLFEYFSETQRNKGNFPGRFSGRQFSNSRSEMNVSTLELGDSALYLCASSLGDILRPFAYEQYFGPGTRLTVT.

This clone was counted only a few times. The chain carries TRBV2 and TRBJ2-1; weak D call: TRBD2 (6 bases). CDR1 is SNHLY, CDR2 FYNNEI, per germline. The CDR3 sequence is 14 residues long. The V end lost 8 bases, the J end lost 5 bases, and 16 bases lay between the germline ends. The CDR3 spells CASGRGIMDNEQFF. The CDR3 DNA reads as TGTGCCAGCGGGCGGGGCATTATGGACAATGAGCAGTTCTTC.

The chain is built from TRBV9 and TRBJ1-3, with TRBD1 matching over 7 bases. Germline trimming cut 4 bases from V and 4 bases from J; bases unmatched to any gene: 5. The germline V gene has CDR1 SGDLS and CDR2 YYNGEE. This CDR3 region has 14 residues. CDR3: CASSLAGQGNTIYF. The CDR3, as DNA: TGTGCCAGCAGCCTCGCGGGACAGGGAAACACCATATATTTT.

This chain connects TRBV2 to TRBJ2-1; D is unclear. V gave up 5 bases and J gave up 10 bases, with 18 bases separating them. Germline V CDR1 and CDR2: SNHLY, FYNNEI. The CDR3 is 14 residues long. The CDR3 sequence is CASSFSVPIGEQFF. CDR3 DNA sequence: TGTGCCAGCAGTTTTTCGGTCCCCATCGGGGAGCAGTTCTTC. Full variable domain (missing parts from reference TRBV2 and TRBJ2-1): EPEVTQTPSHQVTQMGQEVILRCVPISNHLYFYWYRQILGQKVEFLVSFYNNEISEKSEIFDDQFSVERPDGSNFTLKIRSTKLEDSAMYFCASSFSVPIGEQFFGPGTRLTVL.

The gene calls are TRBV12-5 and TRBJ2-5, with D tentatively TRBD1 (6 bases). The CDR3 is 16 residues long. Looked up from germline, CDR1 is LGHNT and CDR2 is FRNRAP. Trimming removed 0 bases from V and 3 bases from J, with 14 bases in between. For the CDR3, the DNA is TGTGCTAGTGGTTTGGTACTTGGCAGGGGAGAAGAGACCCAGTACTTC. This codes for CASGLVLGRGEETQYF. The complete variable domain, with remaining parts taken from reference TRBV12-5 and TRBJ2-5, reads DARVTQTPRHKVTEMGQEVTMRCQPILGHNTVFWYRQTMMQGLELLAYFRNRAPLDDSGMPKDRFSAEMPDATLATLKIQPSEPRDSAVYFCASGLVLGRGEETQYFGPGTRLLVL.

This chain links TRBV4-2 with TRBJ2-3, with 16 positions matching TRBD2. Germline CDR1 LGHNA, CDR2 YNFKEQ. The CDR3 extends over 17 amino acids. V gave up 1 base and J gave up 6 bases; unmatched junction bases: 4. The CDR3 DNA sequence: TGTGCCAGCAGCCAAGCGGGACTAGCGGGGGGGTACGATACGCAGTATTTT. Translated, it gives CASSQAGLAGGYDTQYF.

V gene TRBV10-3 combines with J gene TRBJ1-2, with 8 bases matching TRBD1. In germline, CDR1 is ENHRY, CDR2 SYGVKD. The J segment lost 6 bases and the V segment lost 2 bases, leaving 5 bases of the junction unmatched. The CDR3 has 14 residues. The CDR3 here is CAISEGRGHDGYTF. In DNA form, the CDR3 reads TGTGCCATCAGTGAGGGCAGGGGGCACGATGGCTACACCTTC.

The CDR3 nucleotides are TGCGCCAGCAGCCATGTACCTTCCGGGGAATCCGGGGCCAACGTCCTGACTTTC. It codes for CASSHVPSGESGANVLTF. This chain links TRBV4-3 with TRBJ2-6; D might be TRBD2 (5 bases). CDR3 length equals 18 residues. V was clipped by 3 bases and J by 4 bases, with 19 bases between them. Looked up from germline, CDR1 is LGHNA and CDR2 is YSLEER.

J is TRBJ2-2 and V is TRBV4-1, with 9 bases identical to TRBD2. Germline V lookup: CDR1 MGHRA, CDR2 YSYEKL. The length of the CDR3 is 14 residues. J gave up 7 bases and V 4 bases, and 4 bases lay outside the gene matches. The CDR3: CASSPSGNGGELFF. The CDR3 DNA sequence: TGCGCCAGCAGCCCTAGCGGGAATGGCGGGGAGCTGTTTTTT.